The sequence of this T cell receptor (beta chain) was determined in a study of STAT3 mutations in large granular lymphocyte leukemia. Study in general: Among longitudinally sequenced T-LGLL patients, roughly half had canonical activating STAT3 mutations detected. Over half of T-LGLL patients had one or more immunosuppressive regimens.

General study points: Every T-cell large granular lymphocyte leukemia patient had at least one immunodominant TCR beta clonotype. After therapy, about 35% of the 18 patients switched clonotypes, all new clones STAT3 wild type.

The CDR3 runs 13 residues. V shed 3 bases and J 3 bases; nucleotides not matched to a gene: 2. The V gene's germline CDR1 is SGDLS and CDR2 YYNGEE. Produced via immunoSEQ multiplex PCR; TCRdb's table is partial and in-frame only. The sample includes approximately 10,000 clones, around 49% of them seen just once. Concerning this clone itself: Antigen: not known.

The sequence came from a boy under 18 with T-cell large granular lymphocyte leukemia. Some clones in this sample may be carry-over from other donors' samples. Sequenced input: peripheral blood mononuclear cells. V is TRBV9 and J is TRBJ1-1; 7 nucleotides align to TRBD1. CDR3 nucleotides: TGTGCCAGCAGCGGACAGGGAGACACTGAAGCTTTCTTT. Protein product: CASSGQGDTEAFF.